A selection of T cell receptor beta chains follows, all from one sample in a study of control samples from healthy donors and cancer patients. TCRdb's copy holds only in-frame clones and misses some; the assay was immunoSEQ multiplex PCR. The table lists around 100,000 clones, 80% to 95% of them singletons, with 3% in the top ten. The specimen was blood. Source of these receptors: a human donor in good health. The donor label of this sample is uncertain. CDR3s include the opening cysteine and the closing phenylalanine or tryptophan. Fields, in order: clone size, J gene, D gene, V gene, CDR3 DNA, CDR3 protein. A D gene is named only where the DNA matches it firmly. Clone size is given for some rows only: seen once, a few or many times, or a class if the clone is expanded.

>.|TRBJ2-2|.|TRBV5-1
TGCGCCAGCAAGACGTCTGAGGGGGCGAACACCGGGGAGCTGTTTTTT
CASKTSEGANTGELFF
>.|TRBJ1-6|.|TRBV27
TGTGCCAGCGGGGGGGTTAATTCACCCCTCCACTTT
CASGGVNSPLHF
>.|TRBJ1-1|.|TRBV6-5
TGTGCCAGCAGACGTCACGCGAACACTGAGGCTTTCTTT
CASRRHANTEAFF
>.|TRBJ1-3|.|TRBV5-6
TGTGCCAGCAGCCCAAGGGGGGATCCTGGAAACACCATATATTTT
CASSPRGDPGNTIYF
>.|TRBJ1-1|TRBD1|TRBV20-1
TGCAGTGCTAGTTGGGACAGGGTAGGAGAAGCTTTCTTT
CSASWDRVGEAFF
>.|TRBJ2-1|.|TRBV24-1
TGTGCCACCAGTGATTTAGGCAGTCCCCTCCCCAATCAGCAGTTCTTC
CATSDLGSPLPNQQFF
>.|TRBJ2-3|TRBD2|TRBV11-2
TGTGCCAGCAGCTCCTCGGGACTAGCGGGGGCAGATACGCAGTATTTT
CASSSSGLAGADTQYF
>.|TRBJ2-3|TRBD2|TRBV7-8
TGTGCCAGCAGCAGGGGGACTAGCGTGGGCACAGATACGCAGTATTTT
CASSRGTSVGTDTQYF
>once|TRBJ1-6|.|TRBV4-1
TGCGCCAGCAGCCAAGAACGTCAGGGAGAGACAGGATGTAATTCACCCCTCCACTTT
CASSQERQGETGCNSPLHF
>few|TRBJ2-7|TRBD1|TRBV5-1
TGCGCCAGCAGCTTGATTCCGGGACAGGGGGTAGTCTACGAGCAGTACTTC
CASSLIPGQGVVYEQYF
>.|TRBJ2-3|.|TRBV30
TGTGCCTGGAGTGTACGAGGGCAATCTAGCACAGATACGCAGTATTTT
CAWSVRGQSSTDTQYF
>.|TRBJ2-1|.|TRBV11-1
TGTGCCAGCAGCTTAGCTACAGCCTACAATGAGCAGTTCTTC
CASSLATAYNEQFF
>.|TRBJ2-7|.|TRBV5-1
TGCGCCAGCAGCTTTGGTGCAGGGACCTACGAGCAGTACTTC
CASSFGAGTYEQYF
>few|TRBJ1-2|.|TRBV6-6
TGTGCCAGCAGCCCCCAGGGGATGTCGGGTGGCTACACCTTC
CASSPQGMSGGYTF